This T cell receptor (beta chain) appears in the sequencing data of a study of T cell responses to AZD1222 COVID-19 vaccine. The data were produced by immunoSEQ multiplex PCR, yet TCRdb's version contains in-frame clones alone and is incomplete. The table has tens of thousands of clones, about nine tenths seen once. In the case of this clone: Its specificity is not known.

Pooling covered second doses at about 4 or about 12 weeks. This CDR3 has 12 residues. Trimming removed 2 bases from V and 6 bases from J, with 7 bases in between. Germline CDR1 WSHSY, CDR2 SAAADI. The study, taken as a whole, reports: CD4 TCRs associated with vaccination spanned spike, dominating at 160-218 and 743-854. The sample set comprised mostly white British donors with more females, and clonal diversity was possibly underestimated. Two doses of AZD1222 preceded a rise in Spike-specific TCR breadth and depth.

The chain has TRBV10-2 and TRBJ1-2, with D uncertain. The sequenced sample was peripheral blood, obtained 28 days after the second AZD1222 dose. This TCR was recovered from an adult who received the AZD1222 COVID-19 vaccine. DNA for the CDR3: TGCGCCAGCAGTGAGGGGAGGGATGGCTACACCTTC. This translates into CASSEGRDGYTF.